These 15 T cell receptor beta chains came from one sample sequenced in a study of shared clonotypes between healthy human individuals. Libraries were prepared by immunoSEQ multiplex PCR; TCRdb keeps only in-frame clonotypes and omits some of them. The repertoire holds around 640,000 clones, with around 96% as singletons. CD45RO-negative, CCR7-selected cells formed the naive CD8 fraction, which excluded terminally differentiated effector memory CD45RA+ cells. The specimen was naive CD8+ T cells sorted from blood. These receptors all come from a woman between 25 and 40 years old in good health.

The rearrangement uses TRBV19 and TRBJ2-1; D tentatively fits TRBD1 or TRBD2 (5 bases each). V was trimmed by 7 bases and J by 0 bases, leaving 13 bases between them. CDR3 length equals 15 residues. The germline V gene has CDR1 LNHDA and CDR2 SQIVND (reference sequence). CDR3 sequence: CASTSSGSSYNEQFF. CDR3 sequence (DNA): TGTGCCAGTACCTCCTCAGGGAGCTCCTACAATGAGCAGTTCTTC.

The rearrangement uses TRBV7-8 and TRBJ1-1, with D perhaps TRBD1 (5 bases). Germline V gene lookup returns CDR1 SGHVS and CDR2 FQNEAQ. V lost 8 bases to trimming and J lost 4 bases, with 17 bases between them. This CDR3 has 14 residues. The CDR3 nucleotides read TGTGCCAGCCGCCTTGAGGGGTGGGTCACTGAAGCTTTCTTT. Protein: CASRLEGWVTEAFF.

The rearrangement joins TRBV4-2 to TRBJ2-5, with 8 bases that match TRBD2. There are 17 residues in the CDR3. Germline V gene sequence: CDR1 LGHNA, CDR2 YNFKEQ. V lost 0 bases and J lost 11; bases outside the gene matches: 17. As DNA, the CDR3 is TGTGCCAGCAGCCAAGATGAAAATCGGGAGGGCTCGGGGGAGCAGTACTTC. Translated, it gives CASSQDENREGSGEQYF.

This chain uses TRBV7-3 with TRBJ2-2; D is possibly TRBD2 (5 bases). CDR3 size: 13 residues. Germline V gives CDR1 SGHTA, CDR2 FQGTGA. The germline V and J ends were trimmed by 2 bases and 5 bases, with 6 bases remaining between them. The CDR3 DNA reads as TGTGCCAGCAGCTTATCGGGAACCGGGGAGCTGTTTTTT. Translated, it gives CASSLSGTGELFF.

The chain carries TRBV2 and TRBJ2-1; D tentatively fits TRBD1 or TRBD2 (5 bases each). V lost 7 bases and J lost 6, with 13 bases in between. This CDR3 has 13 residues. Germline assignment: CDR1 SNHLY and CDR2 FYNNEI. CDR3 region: CASMRGLGNEQFF. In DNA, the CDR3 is TGTGCCAGCATGAGGGGTCTTGGCAATGAGCAGTTCTTC.

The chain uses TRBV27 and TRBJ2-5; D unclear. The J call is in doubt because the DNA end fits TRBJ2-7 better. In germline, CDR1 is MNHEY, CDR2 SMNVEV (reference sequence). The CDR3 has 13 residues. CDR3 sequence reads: CASSFDFSYEQYF. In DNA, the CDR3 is TGTGCCAGCAGTTTTGACTTCTCCTACGAGCAGTACTTC.

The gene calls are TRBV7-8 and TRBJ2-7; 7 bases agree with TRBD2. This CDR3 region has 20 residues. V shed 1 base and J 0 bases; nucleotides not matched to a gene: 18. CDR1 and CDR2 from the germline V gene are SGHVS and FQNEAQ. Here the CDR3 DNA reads TGTGCCAGCAGCTTAGTTTATATCGGGGCTAGCGGTTCCGACTCCTACGAGCAGTACTTC. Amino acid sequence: CASSLVYIGASGSDSYEQYF.

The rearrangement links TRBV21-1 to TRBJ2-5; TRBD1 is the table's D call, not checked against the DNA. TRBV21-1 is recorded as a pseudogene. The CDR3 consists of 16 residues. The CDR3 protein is CASSRGHVGAWETQYF. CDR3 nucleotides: TGTGCCAGCAGCAGAGGCCACGTGGGGGCTTGGGAGACCCAGTACTTC.

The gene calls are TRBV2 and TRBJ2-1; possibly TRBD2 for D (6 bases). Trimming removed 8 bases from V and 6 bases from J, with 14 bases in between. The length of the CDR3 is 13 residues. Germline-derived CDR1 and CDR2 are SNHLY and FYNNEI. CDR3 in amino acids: CASRDSTANEQFF. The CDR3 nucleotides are TGTGCCAGCCGGGACTCTACGGCCAATGAGCAGTTCTTC.

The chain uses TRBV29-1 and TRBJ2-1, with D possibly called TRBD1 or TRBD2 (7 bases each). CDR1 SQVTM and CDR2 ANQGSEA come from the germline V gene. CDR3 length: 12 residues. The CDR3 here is CSQGGGYNEQFF. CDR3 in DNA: TGCAGTCAGGGGGGGGGCTACAATGAGCAGTTCTTC.

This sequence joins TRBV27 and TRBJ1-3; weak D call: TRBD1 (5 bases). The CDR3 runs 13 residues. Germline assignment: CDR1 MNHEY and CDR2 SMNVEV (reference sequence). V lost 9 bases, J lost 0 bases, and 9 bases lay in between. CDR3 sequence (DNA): TGTGCCAGGGGACGGCGCTCTGGAAACACCATATATTTT. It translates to CARGRRSGNTIYF.

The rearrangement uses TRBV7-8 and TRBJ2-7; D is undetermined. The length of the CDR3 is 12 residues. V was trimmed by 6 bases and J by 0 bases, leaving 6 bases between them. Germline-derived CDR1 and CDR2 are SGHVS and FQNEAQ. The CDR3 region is CASSWSSYEQYF. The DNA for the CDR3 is TGTGCCAGCAGTTGGAGCTCCTACGAGCAGTACTTC.

This chain's CDR3 is CASSYSLAREQFF. DNA of the CDR3: TGTGCCAGCAGTTACTCTTTAGCCCGGGAGCAGTTCTTC. V usage is TRBV6-5 and J usage is TRBJ2-1; the D is unclear. Germline V gene lookup returns CDR1 MNHEY and CDR2 SVGAGI. V was pared by 0 bases and J by 10 bases, with 10 bases between. The CDR3 contains 13 residues.

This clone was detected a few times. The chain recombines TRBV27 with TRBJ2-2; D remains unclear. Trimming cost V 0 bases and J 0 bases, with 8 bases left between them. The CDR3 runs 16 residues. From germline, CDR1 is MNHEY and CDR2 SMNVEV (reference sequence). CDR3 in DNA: TGTGCCAGCAGTTTATCACTGGATTCGAACACCGGGGAGCTGTTTTTT. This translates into CASSLSLDSNTGELFF.

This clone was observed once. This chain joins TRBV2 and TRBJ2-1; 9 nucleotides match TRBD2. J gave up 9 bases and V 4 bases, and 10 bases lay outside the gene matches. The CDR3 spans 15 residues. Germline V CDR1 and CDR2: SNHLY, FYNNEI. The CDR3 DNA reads TGTGCCAGCAGTGGGTTAGTAGCGGGAGTTCCTGAGCAGTTCTTC. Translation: CASSGLVAGVPEQFF.